This TCR beta chain was documented in a study of T cells after posttransplantation cyclophosphamide. Assay: immunoSEQ multiplex PCR; the TCRdb copy retains only in-frame clones and omits some. The sample shows 2,700 or so clones, 55% to 70% of them seen only once. Busulfan-fludarabine conditioning, marrow transplant, and cyclophosphamide on days +3 and +4 were administered. V gave up 4 bases and J gave up 3 bases; unmatched junction bases: 9. The CDR3 runs 16 residues. Germline loops: CDR1 MNHEY, CDR2 SMNVEV (reference sequence). The sequencing used PBMCs, collected 30 days after allogeneic stem cell transplant with posttransplant cyclophosphamide. The chain carries TRBV27 and TRBJ2-3; 8 bases agree with TRBD2. The clonotype was recovered from a female patient aged 45 to 65 who received an allogeneic stem cell transplant from a related donor, was CMV-positive, and had no GVHD. The graft donor may have contributed some T cells. The CDR3 region has the DNA TGTGCCAGCAGTTCGTCTCGCGGGGGGTTTACAGATACGCAGTATTTT. Protein: CASSSSRGGFTDTQYF.